Included here is one T cell receptor (beta chain) sequence, with context. These data originate in a study of shared clonotypes between healthy human individuals. Germline CDR1 LNHNV, CDR2 YYDKDF (reference sequence). The CDR3 consists of 12 residues. TCRdb's copy holds only in-frame clones and misses some; the assay was immunoSEQ multiplex PCR. The sample includes 110,000 or so clones, around 68% of them seen just once. Sequences were obtained from memory CD8+ T cells sorted from blood. Subset here: CD45RO+ cells pooled with CCR7-negative TemRA cells. The sequence was collected from a woman aged 25 to 39 in good health. V usage is TRBV15 and J usage is TRBJ2-5, with D hard to call. The J call may be faulty, since TRBJ2-7 better matches the DNA end. The CDR3: CALTVWAYEQYF. CDR3 in DNA: TGTGCCCTAACGGTTTGGGCCTACGAGCAGTACTTC.